This T cell receptor (beta chain) was identified during a study of Ad26.COV2.S vaccination and SARS-CoV-2 variants. Regarding treatment: 19 received Ad26.COV2.S at low or high dose, single or two shots; 5 received placebo; per-sample allocation not given. Samples were taken on day 63 after the first vaccine or placebo injection. Germline CDR1 reads LNHDA; CDR2 reads SQIVND (reference sequence). V lost 0 bases and J lost 8, with 7 bases in between. This CDR3 has 13 amino acids. Study-wide points: Vaccine and placebo recipients had similar non-spike TCR breadth.

Libraries were prepared by immunoSEQ multiplex PCR; TCRdb keeps only in-frame clonotypes and omits some of them. The sample includes about 250,000 clones, around 87% seen only once; the top ten take 3% to 4%. Remarks on this clone: Its antigen remains unidentified.

The TCR was taken from a person aged 18-65 years who received the Ad26.COV2.S COVID-19 vaccine or a placebo. V is TRBV19 and J is TRBJ2-2; a possible D gene is TRBD1 (5 bases). This material consisted of peripheral blood, taken in a trial of Ad26.COV2.S vaccine versus placebo. The CDR3 sequence is CASSIDRVGELFF. The CDR3 nucleotides are TGTGCCAGTAGTATAGACAGGGTTGGGGAGCTGTTTTTT.